The 32 T cell receptor beta chains in this list originate from one sample, sequenced in a study of blood T cell repertoires in COVID-19. Only in-frame clones appear in the TCRdb table, and some are missing; sequencing was by immunoSEQ multiplex PCR. The data hold under 150,000 clones, with about 76% observed a single time. Sequencing used peripheral blood. The origin of the receptors is a man at least 80 years old with acute or convalescent COVID-19.

This rearrangement joins TRBV27 to TRBJ2-2, with D perhaps TRBD1 (6 bases). Germline CDR1 reads MNHEY; CDR2 reads SMNVEV (reference sequence). The V end lost 4 bases, the J end lost 6 bases, and 12 bases lay between the germline ends. This CDR3 is built from 14 residues. The CDR3 bases are TGTGCCAGCAGTTATGCCAGGGGACCCGGGGAGCTGTTTTTT. The encoded protein is CASSYARGPGELFF.

Comments on this clone: A clone one base away is much larger, so this may be a read error. The chain uses TRBV5-5 and TRBJ2-7; 8 nucleotides match TRBD1. The CDR3 has 13 amino acids. The germline V gene has CDR1 SGHKS and CDR2 YYEKEE (reference sequence). V shed 4 bases and J 2 bases; nucleotides not matched to a gene: 2. Here the CDR3 reads CASSPDRAYEQYF. The CDR3 DNA follows: TGTGCCAGCAGCCCGGACAGGGCCTACGAGCAGTACTTC.

This clone showed up many times. V and J are TRBV7-2 and TRBJ2-7, with TRBD1 identical over 7 bases. Germline assignment: CDR1 SGHTA and CDR2 FQGNSA. The CDR3 length is 15 residues. J gave up 3 bases and V 3 bases, and 8 bases lay outside the gene matches. The CDR3 protein is CASSFAGGGYYEQYF. The DNA of the CDR3 is TGTGCCAGCAGCTTTGCAGGGGGTGGTTACTACGAGCAGTACTTC.

The V and J genes are TRBV5-4 and TRBJ1-3, with TRBD1 matching 7 bases. The CDR3 has 17 amino acids. V gave up 0 bases and J gave up 0 bases; unmatched junction bases: 6. Germline V CDR1 and CDR2: SGHNT, YYREEE (reference sequence). CDR3 coding DNA: TGTGCCAGCAGCTTGGCCGGACAGGTGCTCTCTGGAAACACCATATATTTT. Translation gives CASSLAGQVLSGNTIYF. Full variable domain (rest looked up from reference TRBV5-4 and TRBJ1-3): ETGVTQSPTHLIKTRGQQVTLRCSSQSGHNTVSWYQQALGQGPQFIFQYYREEENGRGNFPPRFSGLQFPNYSSELNVNALELDDSALYLCASSLAGQVLSGNTIYFGEGSWLTVV.

This clone was seen only a few times. The V call is TRBV29-1, the J call TRBJ2-1, with 8 bases that match TRBD2. The V gene's germline CDR1 is SQVTM and CDR2 ANQGSEA. The length of the CDR3 is 12 residues. After removal of 7 bases from V and 8 bases from J, the junction contained 7 bases not matched to a gene. In DNA, the CDR3 is TGCAGCGCCGCGGGGGGAGGGTATGAGCAGTTCTTC. Translating gives CSAAGGGYEQFF.

The rearrangement links TRBV30 to TRBJ2-3; TRBD2 might be the D (6 bases). The CDR3 extends over 14 amino acids. Germline V gene lookup returns CDR1 GTSNPN and CDR2 SVGIG (reference sequence). The V end was cut by 4 bases, the J end by 2 bases, with 13 bases between. The CDR3 is CAWMPGESTDTQYF. CDR3 nucleotides: TGTGCCTGGATGCCGGGGGAGTCCACAGATACGCAGTATTTT. The full variable domain, rest sourced from reference TRBV30 and TRBJ2-3, is SQTIHQWPATLVQPVGSPLSLECTVEGTSNPNLYWYRQAAGRGLQLLFYSVGIGQISSEVPQNLSASRPQDRQFILSSKKLLLSDSGFYLCAWMPGESTDTQYFGPGTRLTVL.

This clone appeared a few times. The V gene is TRBV5-5, the J gene TRBJ1-6, with D uncertain. Per germline, CDR1 SGHKS and CDR2 YYEKEE (reference sequence). V shed 4 bases and J shed 8 bases, with 10 bases lying between them. The length of the CDR3 is 13 residues. CDR3 in amino acids: CASSSTPDSPLHF. As DNA, the CDR3 is TGTGCCAGCAGCAGTACCCCGGATTCACCCCTCCACTTT.

This chain connects TRBV6-5 to TRBJ1-4; D not certain. CDR3 length: 13 amino acids. V gave up 4 bases and J gave up 5 bases, with 8 bases separating them. Germline-derived CDR1 and CDR2 are MNHEY and SVGAGI. Written as DNA, the CDR3 is TGTGCCAGCAGTTCCGGGAGGAATGAAAAACTGTTTTTT. Its translation: CASSSGRNEKLFF.

The chain joins TRBV4-2 to TRBJ2-2, with 7 bases identical to TRBD1. V shed 5 bases, J shed 5 bases, and the junction held 2 bases outside the gene matches. Germline CDR1 LGHNA, CDR2 YNFKEQ. The CDR3 runs 13 residues. The DNA of the CDR3 is TGTGCCAGCAGCACAGGGGATACCGGGGAGCTGTTTTTT. It is translated as CASSTGDTGELFF.

The rearrangement links TRBV10-1 to TRBJ2-1; 7 bases match TRBD2. CDR1 is WNHNN and CDR2 is SYGVQD in the germline V gene (reference sequence). This CDR3 is 17 amino acids long. The trim removed 2 bases at V and 3 bases at J, leaving 10 bases unmatched. The CDR3 protein is CASSEGREKRFYNEQFF. The DNA of the CDR3 is TGCGCCAGCAGTGAGGGGAGGGAAAAACGATTCTACAATGAGCAGTTCTTC.

The rearrangement links TRBV11-2 to TRBJ2-5; 10 positions agree with TRBD1. Germline CDR1 is SGHAT and CDR2 is FQNNGV. V lost 4 bases to trimming and J lost 2 bases; unmatched junction nucleotides: 1. The CDR3 sequence is 14 residues long. In nucleotides, the CDR3 is TGTGCCAGCAGCTGGGACAGGGGACAAGAGACCCAGTACTTC. This gives the protein CASSWDRGQETQYF.

The genes are TRBV2 and TRBJ1-4; D uncertain. The CDR3 is made up of 15 amino acids. Trimming stripped 2 bases from V and 7 bases from J, with 14 bases between. Per the germline V gene, CDR1 is SNHLY and CDR2 is FYNNEI. CDR3 region: CASSESRTGSEKLFF. CDR3 DNA sequence: TGTGCCAGCAGTGAATCCCGGACTGGGAGTGAAAAACTGTTTTTT.

The V call is TRBV29-1, the J call TRBJ2-1, with D tentatively TRBD2 (6 bases). The CDR3 runs 16 residues. Germline CDR1 is SQVTM and CDR2 is ANQGSEA. The V end was cut by 1 base, the J end by 0 bases, with 13 bases between. This CDR3 is CSVEGEGSGSYNEQFF. CDR3 bases: TGCAGCGTTGAAGGTGAGGGTAGCGGCTCCTACAATGAGCAGTTCTTC.

This clone was found a few times. The rearrangement joins TRBV19 to TRBJ1-4; D is ambiguous. The CDR3 has 12 amino acids. Per the germline V gene, CDR1 is LNHDA and CDR2 is SQIVND (reference sequence). V shed 3 bases and J shed 8 bases, with 7 bases lying between them. CDR3 loop: CASSIRGEKLFF. The DNA for the CDR3 is TGTGCCAGTAGTATTCGAGGGGAAAAACTGTTTTTT.

The CDR3 sequence is CASSQQRLLTGSHGYTF. CDR3 in DNA: TGCGCCAGCAGCCAACAAAGGCTACTGACAGGATCCCATGGCTACACCTTC. V and J are TRBV4-1 and TRBJ1-2; D is perhaps TRBD1 (6 bases). CDR1 is MGHRA, CDR2 YSYEKL, per germline. The CDR3 sequence is 17 residues long. The ends were cut back, 2 bases at V and 6 bases at J, with 22 bases in the middle.

This rearrangement joins TRBV25-1 to TRBJ2-7, with 7 bases aligning to TRBD1. Germline V gives CDR1 MGHDK, CDR2 SYGVNS. The CDR3 has 16 amino acids. The trim removed 7 bases at V and 4 bases at J, leaving 16 bases unmatched. The CDR3 sequence is CASMHPGGQGLYEQYF. The CDR3 DNA reads as TGTGCCAGCATGCATCCAGGGGGTCAGGGCCTATACGAGCAGTACTTC.

The chain recombines TRBV5-5 with TRBJ2-2; D is unclear. The CDR3 is made up of 14 amino acids. V gave up 2 bases and J gave up 3 bases, with 8 bases separating them. In germline, CDR1 is SGHKS, CDR2 YYEKEE (reference sequence). For the CDR3, the DNA is TGTGCCAGCAGCTTTTTACGGGACACCGGGGAGCTGTTTTTT. It codes for CASSFLRDTGELFF.

This clone appeared once. In DNA form, the CDR3 reads TGTGCCAGCAGCTCCGGGGGGGGCATTTTGTCTGAAGCTTTCTTT. It yields the protein CASSSGGGILSEAFF. V usage is TRBV7-9 and J usage is TRBJ1-1; maybe TRBD1 (6 bases). The CDR3 contains 15 residues. Germline V gene lookup returns CDR1 SEHNR and CDR2 FQNEAQ (reference sequence). V shed 4 bases and J shed 6 bases, with 18 bases lying between them.

J is TRBJ2-1 and V is TRBV19, with a weak D call TRBD2 (5 bases). The CDR3 has 14 amino acids. From germline, CDR1 is LNHDA and CDR2 SQIVND (reference sequence). The V end lost 6 bases, the J end lost 0 bases, and 9 bases lay between the germline ends. The CDR3 sequence: CASSGVSSYNEQFF. CDR3 bases: TGTGCCAGTAGCGGGGTGAGCTCCTACAATGAGCAGTTCTTC.

This rearrangement joins TRBV28 to TRBJ1-2; 7 bases map to TRBD1. The CDR3 runs to 14 residues. The J segment lost 4 bases and the V segment lost 4 bases, leaving 6 bases of the junction unmatched. The V gene's germline CDR1 is MDHEN and CDR2 SYDVKM. In nucleotides, the CDR3 is TGTGCCAGCAGTTCACGGACAGGCGCCTATGGCTACACCTTC. Protein product: CASSSRTGAYGYTF.

The rearrangement joins TRBV6-6 to TRBJ2-2, with TRBD2 matching over 10 bases. Germline assignment: CDR1 MNHNY and CDR2 SVGAGI (reference sequence). Unmatched junction bases numbered 7, after V lost 6 bases and J lost 6 bases. The CDR3 extends over 15 amino acids. The CDR3 is CASSQAGGLSGELFF. CDR3 in DNA: TGTGCCAGCAGCCAAGCGGGGGGGCTTTCCGGGGAGCTGTTTTTT.

The chain has TRBV7-9 and TRBJ1-1; no clear D. The V gene lost 5 bases and the J gene lost 3 bases, with 19 bases spanning the gap. The CDR3 loop spans 16 amino acids. The V gene's germline CDR1 is SEHNR and CDR2 FQNEAQ (reference sequence). The CDR3 DNA sequence: TGTGCCAGCAGCCAAACGGAGGGTTTGGGATACACTGAAGCTTTCTTT. Protein sequence: CASSQTEGLGYTEAFF.

The rearrangement links TRBV28 to TRBJ1-5, with D unclear. V dropped 7 bases and J dropped 9 bases, with 13 bases sitting between them. The germline gives CDR1 MDHEN, CDR2 SYDVKM. This CDR3 has 12 residues. The CDR3 coding sequence is TGTGCCAGCACACAGCCTATGCGGCCCCAGCATTTT. Amino acid sequence: CASTQPMRPQHF.

This chain joins TRBV18 and TRBJ2-7; D is uncertain. CDR3 size: 13 residues. In germline, CDR1 is KGHSH, CDR2 LQKENI. Trimming cost V 5 bases and J 1 base, with 9 bases left between them. CDR3 sequence reads: CASSVDGSYEQYF. The CDR3 DNA is TGTGCCAGCTCAGTAGACGGGTCCTACGAGCAGTACTTC.

This clone was observed a single time. This chain links TRBV2 with TRBJ1-5, with D possibly TRBD1 on 6 matching bases. Trimming left V 4 bases short and J 1 base short, with 8 bases between. Germline V lookup: CDR1 SNHLY, CDR2 FYNNEI. The length of the CDR3 is 14 residues. CDR3 DNA: TGTGCCAGCAGTGCAAGGGGGAGCAATCAGCCCCAGCATTTT. Protein product: CASSARGSNQPQHF.

This sequence joins TRBV7-2 and TRBJ2-4; 7 nucleotides match TRBD1. CDR1 and CDR2 (germline): SGHTA, FQGNSA. The CDR3 length is 15 residues. Unmatched junction bases numbered 14, after V lost 4 bases and J lost 11 bases. In DNA, the CDR3 is TGTGCCAGCAGCTCCCCGGACAGGTCTTCACGGGTTCAGTACTTC. Its protein is CASSSPDRSSRVQYF.

There are a few counts of this clone. This chain links TRBV30 with TRBJ2-2, with 9 positions matching TRBD1. With V trimmed by 2 bases and J by 6 bases, 10 bases remained unmatched. Germline V gene sequence: CDR1 GTSNPN, CDR2 SVGIG (reference sequence). The CDR3 runs 16 residues. DNA for the CDR3: TGTGCCTGGAGTAGAGGGACAGGGCTAAACCCCGGGGAGCTGTTTTTT. It codes for CAWSRGTGLNPGELFF.

The gene calls are TRBV11-2 and TRBJ1-1, with D unclear. Germline-derived CDR1 and CDR2 are SGHAT and FQNNGV. The CDR3 has 13 residues. Trimming shortened V by 3 bases and J by 2 bases, and 7 bases separated the two germline ends. Here the CDR3 DNA reads TGTGCCAGCAGCTTGGCCCTCAACACTGAAGCTTTCTTT. It translates to CASSLALNTEAFF. Based on the CDR3 plus reference TRBV11-2 and TRBJ1-1, the full variable domain is EAGVAQSPRYKIIEKRQSVAFWCNPISGHATLYWYQQILGQGPKLLIQFQNNGVVDDSQLPKDRFSAERLKGVDSTLKIQPAKLEDSAVYLCASSLALNTEAFFGQGTRLTVV.

V and J are TRBV20-1 and TRBJ1-3; tentative D call: TRBD1 (6 bases). This CDR3 spans 11 amino acids. Germline CDR1 reads DFQATT; CDR2 reads SNEGSKA (reference sequence). V dropped 6 bases and J dropped 8 bases, with 11 bases sitting between them. In nucleotides, the CDR3 is TGCAGTGCGTCGAAGGGGGACACCATATATTTT. Residues: CSASKGDTIYF.

The chain carries TRBV7-2 and TRBJ1-4; D gene uncertain. Between the trimmed V and J ends, which lost 5 bases and 5 bases, there was a span of 9 bases. This CDR3 is built from 13 residues. Germline V CDR1 and CDR2: SGHTA, FQGNSA. DNA for the CDR3: TGTGCCAGCAGCCTGAGCTACAATGAAAAACTGTTTTTT. It yields the protein CASSLSYNEKLFF.

The chain has TRBV5-1 and TRBJ2-5; 7 bases are a match to TRBD2. With 4 bases clipped from V and 2 bases from J, the junction kept 8 bases outside the gene matches. The CDR3 runs to 15 residues. Germline V lookup: CDR1 SGHRS, CDR2 YFSETQ. The CDR3 nucleotides read TGCGCCAGCAGCCTTAATCTAGCGGTTCAAGAGACCCAGTACTTC. This translates into CASSLNLAVQETQYF. The complete variable domain, with remaining parts taken from reference TRBV5-1 and TRBJ2-5, reads KAGVTQTPRYLIKTRGQQVTLSCSPISGHRSVSWYQQTPGQGLQFLFEYFSETQRNKGNFPGRFSGRQFSNSRSEMNVSTLELGDSALYLCASSLNLAVQETQYFGPGTRLLVL.

The rearrangement links TRBV5-5 to TRBJ1-4; TRBD1 agrees at 8 bases. Germline V gives CDR1 SGHKS, CDR2 YYEKEE (reference sequence). The CDR3 contains 15 residues. Losses at the gene ends were 0 bases for V and 8 bases for J; bases not matched to a gene: 6. CDR3 nucleotides: TGTGCCAGCAGCTTGGCCGGGACAGGCACCGAAAAACTGTTTTTT. It encodes CASSLAGTGTEKLFF.